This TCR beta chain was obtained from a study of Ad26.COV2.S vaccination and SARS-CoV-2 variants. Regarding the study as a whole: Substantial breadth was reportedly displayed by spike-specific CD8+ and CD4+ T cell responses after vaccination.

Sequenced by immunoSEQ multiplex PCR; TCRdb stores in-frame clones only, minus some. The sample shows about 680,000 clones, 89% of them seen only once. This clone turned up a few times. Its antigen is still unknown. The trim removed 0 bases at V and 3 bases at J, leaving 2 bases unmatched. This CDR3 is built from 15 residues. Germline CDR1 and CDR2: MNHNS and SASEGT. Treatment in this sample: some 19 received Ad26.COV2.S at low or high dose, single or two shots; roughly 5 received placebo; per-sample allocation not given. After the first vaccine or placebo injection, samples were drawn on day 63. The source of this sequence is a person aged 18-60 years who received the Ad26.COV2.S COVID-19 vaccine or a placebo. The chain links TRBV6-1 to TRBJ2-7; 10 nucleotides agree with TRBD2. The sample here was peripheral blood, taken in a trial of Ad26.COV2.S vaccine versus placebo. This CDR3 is CASSEALAGDYEQYF. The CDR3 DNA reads TGTGCCAGCAGTGAAGCCCTAGCGGGAGACTACGAGCAGTACTTC.